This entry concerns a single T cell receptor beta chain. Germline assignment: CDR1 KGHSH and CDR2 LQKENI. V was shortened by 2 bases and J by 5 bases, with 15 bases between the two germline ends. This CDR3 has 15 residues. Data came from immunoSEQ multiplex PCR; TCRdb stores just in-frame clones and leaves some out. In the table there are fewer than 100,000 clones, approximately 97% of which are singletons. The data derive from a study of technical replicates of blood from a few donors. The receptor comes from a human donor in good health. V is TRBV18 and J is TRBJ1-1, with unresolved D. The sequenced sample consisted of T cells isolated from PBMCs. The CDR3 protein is CASSPSEASGTEAFF. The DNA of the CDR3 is TGTGCCAGCTCACCAAGCGAGGCGTCGGGGACTGAAGCTTTCTTT.